Listed here are 4 T cell receptor beta chains from one sample, sequenced in a study of T cell responses to AZD1222 COVID-19 vaccine. Assay: immunoSEQ multiplex PCR; the TCRdb copy retains only in-frame clones and omits some. The data contain more than 95,000 clones, roughly 90% of them singletons. Sequencing used peripheral blood, obtained on day 0 of AZD1222 vaccination. The origin of the receptors is an adult in good health.

The V call is TRBV5-4, the J call TRBJ1-2, with D tentatively TRBD1 (6 bases). This CDR3 is 13 amino acids long. Germline V gene data show CDR1 as SGHNT and CDR2 as YYREEE (reference sequence). Trimming took off 0 bases at V and 3 bases at J, with 6 bases between the two ends. The CDR3 coding sequence is TGTGCCAGCAGCTTGGGACAGGACTATGGCTACACCTTC. Amino acids: CASSLGQDYGYTF.

The gene calls are TRBV3-1 (or the pseudogene TRBV3-2) and TRBJ1-6; 7 positions agree with TRBD1. The CDR3 covers 16 residues. Germline loops: CDR1 LGHDT, CDR2 YNNKEL (reference sequence). J lost 8 bases, V lost 4 bases, and 11 bases had no gene match. CDR3 protein: CASSLYRDSSHSPLHF. The CDR3 region has the DNA TGTGCCAGCAGCCTATACCGGGACAGCTCACATTCACCCCTCCACTTT.

This sequence joins TRBV5-4 and TRBJ2-7; D remains unclear. Germline V lookup: CDR1 SGHNT, CDR2 YYREEE (reference sequence). The V end lost 3 bases, the J end lost 2 bases, and 9 bases lay between the germline ends. There are 13 residues in the CDR3. The CDR3 loop reads CASSSTETYEQYF. In nucleotides, the CDR3 is TGTGCCAGCAGCTCTACTGAAACCTACGAGCAGTACTTC. Supplemented by reference TRBV5-4 and TRBJ2-7, the full variable domain reads ETGVTQSPTHLIKTRGQQVTLRCSSQSGHNTVSWYQQALGQGPQFIFQYYREEENGRGNFPPRFSGLQFPNYSSELNVNALELDDSALYLCASSSTETYEQYFGPGTRLTVT.

V is TRBV9 and J is TRBJ2-1, with 7 bases fitting TRBD2. Losses at the gene ends were 1 base for V and 5 bases for J; bases not matched to a gene: 3. The CDR3 spans 14 residues. Germline V CDR1 and CDR2: SGDLS, YYNGEE. CDR3 in DNA: TGTGCCAGCAGCGTAAGCGGGGCCAACAATGAGCAGTTCTTC. Translation: CASSVSGANNEQFF.